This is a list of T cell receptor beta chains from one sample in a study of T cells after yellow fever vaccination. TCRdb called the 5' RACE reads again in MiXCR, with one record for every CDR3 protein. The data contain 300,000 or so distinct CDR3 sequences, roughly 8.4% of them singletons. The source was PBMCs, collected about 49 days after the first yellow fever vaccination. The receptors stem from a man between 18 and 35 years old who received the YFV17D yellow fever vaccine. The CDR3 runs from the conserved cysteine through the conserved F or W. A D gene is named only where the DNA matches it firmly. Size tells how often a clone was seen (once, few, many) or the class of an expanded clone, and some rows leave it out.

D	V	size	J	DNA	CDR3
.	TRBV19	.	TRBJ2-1	TGTGCCAGTAGTATTTTGGTAAGCTCCTACAATGAGCAGTTCTTC	CASSILVSSYNEQFF
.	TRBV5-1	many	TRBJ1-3	TGCGCCAGCAGCTTGGTTTCTGGAATAGCGGGAAACACCATATATTTT	CASSLVSGIAGNTIYF
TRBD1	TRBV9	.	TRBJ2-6	TGTGCCAGCAGCGTTCAGGGGGCCCCCTCTGGGGCCAACGTCCTGACTTTC	CASSVQGAPSGANVLTF
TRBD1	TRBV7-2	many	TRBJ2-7	TGTGCCAGCAGCGCGACAGGGAACGAGCAGTACTTC	CASSATGNEQYF
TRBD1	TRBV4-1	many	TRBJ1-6	TGCGCCAGCAGCCGCGGACAGGACCATAATTCACCCCTCCACTTT	CASSRGQDHNSPLHF
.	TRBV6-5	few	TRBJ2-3	TGTGCCAGCAGTTACCGGCTACGCACAGATACGCAGTATTTT	CASSYRLRTDTQYF
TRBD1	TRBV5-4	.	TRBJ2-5	TGTGCCAGCAGAGACAGGGTGGTCCAAGAGACCCAGTACTTC	CASRDRVVQETQYF
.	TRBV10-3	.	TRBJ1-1	TGTGCCATCAGTGTCCGGTGCGATGCTTTCTTT	CAISVRCDAFF
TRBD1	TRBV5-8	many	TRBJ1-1	TGTGCCAGCAGCTCAGGGGGCGAACCTGCTGAAGCTTTCTTT	CASSSGGEPAEAFF
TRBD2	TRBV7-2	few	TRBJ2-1	TGTGCCAGCAGCCGCGGCGGGGCGGGGGTGGCCAATGAGCAGTTCTTC	CASSRGGAGVANEQFF
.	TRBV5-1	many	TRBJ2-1	TGCGCCAGCAGCCCCACGGCGGGGCAAAGGTACAATGAGCAGTTCTTC	CASSPTAGQRYNEQFF
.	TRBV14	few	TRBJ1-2	TGTGCCAGCAGCCAACACCTCTATGGCTACACCTTC	CASSQHLYGYTF
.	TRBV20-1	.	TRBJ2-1	TGCAGTGCTCGGCATGCGGGGGCCATTGGGGACAATGAGCAGTTCTTC	CSARHAGAIGDNEQFF
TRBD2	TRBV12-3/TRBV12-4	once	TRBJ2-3	TGTGCCAGCAGTTTCTTTCCGGGGGGGCCGGGAGATACGCAGTATTTT	CASSFFPGGPGDTQYF
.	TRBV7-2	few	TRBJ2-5	TGTGCCAGCAGCGGGGCGGGGAGCCAAGAGACCCAGTACTTC	CASSGAGSQETQYF
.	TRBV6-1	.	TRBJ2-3	TGTGCCAGCGGACCGACTAAATCCCATACGCCGTATTTT	CASGPTKSHTPYF
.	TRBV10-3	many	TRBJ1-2	TGTGCCATCAGTGAGTCATTGTGGCAGGGCGGTGGCTACACCTTC	CAISESLWQGGGYTF
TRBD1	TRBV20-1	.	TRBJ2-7	TGCAGTGCTAGAGATTCAGGGGGAAAGGCCTACGAGCAGTACTTC	CSARDSGGKAYEQYF
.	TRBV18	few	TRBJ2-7	TGTGCCAGCTCACCACCGAGCACCAGGGACGGGCAGTACTTC	CASSPPSTRDGQYF
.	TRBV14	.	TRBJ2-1	TGTGCCAGCAAGGGGGAGGAAGGTTCCCACAATGAGCAGTTCTTC	CASKGEEGSHNEQFF
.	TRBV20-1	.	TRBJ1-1	TGCAGTGCTAAGTTTGGGGCAGCGATGAACACTGAAGCTTTCTTT	CSAKFGAAMNTEAFF
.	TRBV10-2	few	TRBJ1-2	TGCGCCAGCAGTGACTACAGGGAGGGCGGCTACACCTTC	CASSDYREGGYTF
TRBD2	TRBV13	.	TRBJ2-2	TGTGCCAGCAGCCAGGGACTAGCGGACAACACCGGGGAGCTGTTTTTT	CASSQGLADNTGELFF
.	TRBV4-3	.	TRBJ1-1	TGCGCCAGCAGCGCGTCCCGGGGGACCCGAGAAGCTTTCTTT	CASSASRGTREAFF
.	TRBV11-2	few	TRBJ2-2	TGTGCCAGCAGCCCCCTGGGACCCTCTTTTTTTTCGAACACCGGGGAGCTGTTTTTT	CASSPLGPSFFSNTGELFF
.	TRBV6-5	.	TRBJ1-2	TGTGCCAGCAGTTACTATCCGGGTTCAACGGATGGCTACACCTTC	CASSYYPGSTDGYTF
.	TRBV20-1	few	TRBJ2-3	TGCAGTCCAGGTTGGGAAGCGGCGAGCACAGATACGCAGTATTTT	CSPGWEAASTDTQYF
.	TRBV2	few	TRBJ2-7	TGTGCCAGCAGTGCGACGCTCCTGCGCTCCTACGAGCAGTACTTC	CASSATLLRSYEQYF
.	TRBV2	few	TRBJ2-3	TGTGCCAGCTCGACTGGGGGAGATACGCAGTATTTT	CASSTGGDTQYF
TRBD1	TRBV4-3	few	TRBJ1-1	TGCGCCAGCAGCCCCTACTTGGGACAGGGTTTTCGGGCTTTCTTT	CASSPYLGQGFRAFF
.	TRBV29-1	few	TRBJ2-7	TGCAGCGTTGAGGTTACAGGTAGAGTCTACGAGCAGTACTTC	CSVEVTGRVYEQYF
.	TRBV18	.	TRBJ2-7	TGTGCCAGCTCGCGGACCGACAGATACGAGCAGTACTTC	CASSRTDRYEQYF
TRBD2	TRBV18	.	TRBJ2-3	TGTGCCAGCTCACCGGGGAGGGACAGCACAGATACGCAGTATTTT	CASSPGRDSTDTQYF
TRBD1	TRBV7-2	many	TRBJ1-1	TGTGCCAGCAGCTCAGGGACAGGGCCATACACTGAAGCTTTCTTT	CASSSGTGPYTEAFF
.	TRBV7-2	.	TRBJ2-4	TGTGCCAGCAGTTCTACGGGCGCTGACATTCAGTACTTC	CASSSTGADIQYF
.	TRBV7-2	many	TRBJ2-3	TGTGCCAGCAGCTTACAAAGCGTTAGCACAGATACGCAGTATTTT	CASSLQSVSTDTQYF
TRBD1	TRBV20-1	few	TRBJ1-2	TGCAGTGCTGGCGCAGGGGGAGGATTCGACTATGGCTACACCTTC	CSAGAGGGFDYGYTF
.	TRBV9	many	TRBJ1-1	TGTGCCAGCAGCGTGCAGGGTACGAACACTGAAGCTTTCTTT	CASSVQGTNTEAFF
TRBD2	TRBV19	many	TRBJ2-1	TGTGCCAGTCGAGCGGGGGGATACAATGAGCAGTTCTTC	CASRAGGYNEQFF
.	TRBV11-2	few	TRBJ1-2	TGTGCCAGCAGCTTAGCGTTACAGTCCTCGGGCTACACCTTC	CASSLALQSSGYTF
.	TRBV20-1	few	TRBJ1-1	TGCAGTGCTAGACCGGGTGGGGGAGGCACTGAAGCTTTCTTT	CSARPGGGGTEAFF
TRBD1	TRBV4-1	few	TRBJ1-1	TGCGCCAGCAGCCAAGAACAGGGGCCGCAACGGATAGAAGCTTTCTTT	CASSQEQGPQRIEAFF
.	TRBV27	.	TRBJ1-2	TGTGCCAGCAGTCCCGGGACAAACGTTAACTATGGCTACACCTTC	CASSPGTNVNYGYTF
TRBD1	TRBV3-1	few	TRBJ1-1	TGTGCCAGCAGCCAAGATTGGGGGACAGGGGGTGGGAGCACTGAAGCTTTCTTT	CASSQDWGTGGGSTEAFF
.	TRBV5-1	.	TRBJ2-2	TGCGCCAGCAGCTCCACTGACAGGTCAGGGACCGGGGAGCTGTTTTTT	CASSSTDRSGTGELFF
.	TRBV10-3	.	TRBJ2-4	TGTGCCATCAGTGAGTCGATCCAGCTAGCCAAAAACATTCAGTACTTC	CAISESIQLAKNIQYF
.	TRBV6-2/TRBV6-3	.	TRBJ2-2	TGTGCCAGCAGCGAGCCACGGTCCACCGGGGAGCTGTTTTTT	CASSEPRSTGELFF
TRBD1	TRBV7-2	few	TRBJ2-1	TGTGCCAGCACCCGGCAGGGGGCCCACAATGAGCAGTTCTTC	CASTRQGAHNEQFF
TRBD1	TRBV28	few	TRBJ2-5	TGTGCCAGCAGTTTGTCCGGGACAGGGGAAGAGACCCAGTACTTC	CASSLSGTGEETQYF
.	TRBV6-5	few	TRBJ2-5	TGTGCCAGCAGTTGGACCGGACTACCCCAAGAGACCCAGTACTTC	CASSWTGLPQETQYF
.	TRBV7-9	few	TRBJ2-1	TGTGCCAGCAGCTTACAAGCGTCTCACAATGAGCAGTTCTTC	CASSLQASHNEQFF
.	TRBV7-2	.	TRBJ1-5	TGTGCCAGCAGCTACCCCAGCGGGGTTGAGGGAGGGGATTATAGCAATCAGCCCCAGCATTTT	CASSYPSGVEGGDYSNQPQHF
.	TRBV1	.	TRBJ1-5	TGCACCAGCAGCCACGGTACGGGCTATAGCAATCAGCCCCAGCATTTT	CTSSHGTGYSNQPQHF
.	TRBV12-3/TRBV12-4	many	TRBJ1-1	TGTGCCAGCAGTTTCACAGCCTATGAAGCTTTCTTT	CASSFTAYEAFF
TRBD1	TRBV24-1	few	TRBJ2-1	TGTGCCACCAGTGACCCGGGACAGGGGGAGTACAATGAGCAGTTCTTC	CATSDPGQGEYNEQFF
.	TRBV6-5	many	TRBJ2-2	TGTGCCAGCGGACGTCAGAACACCGGGGAGCTGTTTTTT	CASGRQNTGELFF
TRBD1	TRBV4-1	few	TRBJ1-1	TGCGCCAGCAGCCAAGATTACAGGGGGAACACTGAAGCTTTCTTT	CASSQDYRGNTEAFF
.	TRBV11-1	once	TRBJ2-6	TGTGCCAGCAGCCAGTCGCTGGCGTCAGCTTCTGGGGCCAACGTCCTGACTTTC	CASSQSLASASGANVLTF
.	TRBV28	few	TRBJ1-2	TGTGCCAGCATAAGAGGCCCCCCGCCGGACTATGGCTACACCTTC	CASIRGPPPDYGYTF
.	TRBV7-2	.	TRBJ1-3	TGTGCCAGCAGCTTAGCTGGAAGGGCTCATGGAAACACCATATATTTT	CASSLAGRAHGNTIYF